Included here is one T cell receptor beta chain sequence, with context. Second doses were pooled across both intervals (about 4 or about 12 weeks). Trimming removed 2 bases from V and 2 bases from J, with 7 bases in between. Germline V gives CDR1 LNHNV, CDR2 YYDKDF (reference sequence). CDR3 length: 13 amino acids. Sequenced by immunoSEQ multiplex PCR; TCRdb stores in-frame clones only, minus some. The table lists around 70,000 clones, nearly 90% of them singletons. This record belongs to a study of T cell responses to AZD1222 COVID-19 vaccine. The sample was peripheral blood, taken 28 days after the second AZD1222 dose. The genes are TRBV15 and TRBJ2-7; D call uncertain. The sequence came from an adult who received the AZD1222 COVID-19 vaccine. The CDR3 DNA sequence: TGTGCCACCAGCAGACAGGAAACCTACGAGCAGTACTTC. It translates to CATSRQETYEQYF.